The present entry profiles one T cell receptor (beta chain) with its context. Its antigen is not known. The sample belongs to a study of T-cell memory formation after mild COVID-19. Findings and caveats of the study: Clones contracting over day 15 to 85 were CD4/CD8 balanced, with later expanders leaning CD4+. Researchers could not confirm that second-wave clones peaking on day 37 targeted SARS-CoV-2.

From the 5' RACE reads, TCRdb called clonotypes with MiXCR, one entry per CDR3 protein. The sample records about 90,000 distinct CDR3 sequences, roughly an eighth being singletons. Per germline, CDR1 SEHNR and CDR2 FQNEAQ (reference sequence). This CDR3 contains 14 residues. With 8 bases removed from V and 1 base from J, the gap between germline ends came to 13 bases. V is TRBV7-9 and J is TRBJ2-3; D perhaps matches TRBD2 (5 bases). This sequence was found in an adult woman who had mild COVID-19 (a few samples of this study predate the infection). Cell type and time point are not known. The sequencing input was PBMCs or a T cell subset sorted from them (not recorded which). CDR3 region: CASRHDGGTDTQYF. In nucleotides, the CDR3 is TGTGCCAGCCGCCATGACGGGGGCACAGATACGCAGTATTTT.